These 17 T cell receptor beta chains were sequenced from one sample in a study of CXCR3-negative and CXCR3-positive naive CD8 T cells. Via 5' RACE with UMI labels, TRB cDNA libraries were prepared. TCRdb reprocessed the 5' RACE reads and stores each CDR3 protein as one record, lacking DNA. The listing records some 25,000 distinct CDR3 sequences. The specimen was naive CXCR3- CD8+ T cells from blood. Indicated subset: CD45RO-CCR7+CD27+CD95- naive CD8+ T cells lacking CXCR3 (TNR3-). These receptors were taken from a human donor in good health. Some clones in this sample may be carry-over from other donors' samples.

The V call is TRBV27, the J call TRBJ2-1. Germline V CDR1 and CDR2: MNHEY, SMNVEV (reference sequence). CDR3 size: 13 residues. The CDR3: CASSLSFSYEQFF.

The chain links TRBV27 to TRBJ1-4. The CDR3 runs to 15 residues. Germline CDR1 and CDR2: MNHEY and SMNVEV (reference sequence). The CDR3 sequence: CASGLREGLDEKLFF.

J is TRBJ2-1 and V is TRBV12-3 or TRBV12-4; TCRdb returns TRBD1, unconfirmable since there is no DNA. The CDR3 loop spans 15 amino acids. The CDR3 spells CASRRGGSTYNEQFF.

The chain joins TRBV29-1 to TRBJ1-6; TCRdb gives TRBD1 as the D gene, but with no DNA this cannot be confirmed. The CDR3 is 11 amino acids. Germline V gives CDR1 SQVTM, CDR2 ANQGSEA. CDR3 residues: CSVPAGGRLHF. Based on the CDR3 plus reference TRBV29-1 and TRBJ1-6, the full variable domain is SAVISQKPSRDICQRGTSLTIQCQVDSQVTMMFWYRQQPGQSLTLIATANQGSEATYESGFVIDKFPISRPNLTFSTLTVSNMSPEDSSIYLCSVPAGGRLHFGNGTRLTVT.

CDR3 amino acids: CASSLWGGVDPGELFF. The genes are TRBV28 and TRBJ2-2. The length of the CDR3 is 16 residues. Germline values: CDR1 MDHEN, CDR2 SYDVKM.

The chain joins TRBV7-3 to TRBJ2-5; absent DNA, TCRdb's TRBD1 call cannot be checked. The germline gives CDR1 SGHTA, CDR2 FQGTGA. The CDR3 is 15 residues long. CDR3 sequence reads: CASSPLGGNQETQYF.

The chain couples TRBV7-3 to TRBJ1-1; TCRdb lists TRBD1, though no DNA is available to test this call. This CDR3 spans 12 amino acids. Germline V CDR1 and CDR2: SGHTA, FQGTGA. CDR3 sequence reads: CASRGVNTEAFF.

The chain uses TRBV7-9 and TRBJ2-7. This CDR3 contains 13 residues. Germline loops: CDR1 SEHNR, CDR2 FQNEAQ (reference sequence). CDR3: CASSLDPSYEQYF.

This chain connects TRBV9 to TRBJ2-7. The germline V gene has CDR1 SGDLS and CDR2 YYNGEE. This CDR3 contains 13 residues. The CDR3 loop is CASSVGQTYEQYF. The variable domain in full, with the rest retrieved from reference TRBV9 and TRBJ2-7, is DSGVTQTPKHLITATGQRVTLRCSPRSGDLSVYWYQQSLDQGLQFLIQYYNGEERAKGNILERFSAQQFPDLHSELNLSSLELGDSALYFCASSVGQTYEQYFGPGTRLTVT.

The CDR3 sequence: CSAGQPSSIAFF. J is TRBJ1-1 and V is TRBV29-1; TCRdb's D call of TRBD1 is untestable without DNA. Germline V gene lookup returns CDR1 SQVTM and CDR2 ANQGSEA. This CDR3 spans 12 amino acids.

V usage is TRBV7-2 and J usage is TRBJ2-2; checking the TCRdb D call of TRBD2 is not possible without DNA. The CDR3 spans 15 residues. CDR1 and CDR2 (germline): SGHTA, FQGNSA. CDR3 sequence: CASSRRTDYAGELFF.

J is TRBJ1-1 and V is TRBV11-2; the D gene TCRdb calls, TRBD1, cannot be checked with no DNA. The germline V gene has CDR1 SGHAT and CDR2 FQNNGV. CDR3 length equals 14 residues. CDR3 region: CASSETGGPREAFF.

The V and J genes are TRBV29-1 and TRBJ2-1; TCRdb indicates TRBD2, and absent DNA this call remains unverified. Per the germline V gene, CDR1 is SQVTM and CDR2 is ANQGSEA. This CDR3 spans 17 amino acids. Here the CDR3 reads CSVEDLREGRPGNEQFF.

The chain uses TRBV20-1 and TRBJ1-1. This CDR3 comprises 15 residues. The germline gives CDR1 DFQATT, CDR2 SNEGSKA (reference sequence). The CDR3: CSATARLGGNTEAFF.

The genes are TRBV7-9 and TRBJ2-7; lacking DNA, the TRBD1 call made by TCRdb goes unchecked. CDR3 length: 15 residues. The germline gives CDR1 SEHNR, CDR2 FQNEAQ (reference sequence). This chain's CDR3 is CASRDRDKGSYEQYF.

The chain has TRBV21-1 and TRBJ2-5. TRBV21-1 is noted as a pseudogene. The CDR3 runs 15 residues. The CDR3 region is CASSIRPARVETQYF.

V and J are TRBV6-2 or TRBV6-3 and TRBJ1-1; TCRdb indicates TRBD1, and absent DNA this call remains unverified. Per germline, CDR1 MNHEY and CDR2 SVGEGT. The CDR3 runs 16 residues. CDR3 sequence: CASSYSWVGRDTEAFF.